Below are 13 T cell receptor beta chains sequenced from a single sample in a study of blood T cell repertoires in COVID-19. Data came from immunoSEQ multiplex PCR; TCRdb stores just in-frame clones and leaves some out. The sample lists tens of thousands of clones, around 82% seen once, with more than 10% in the top ten. The material sequenced was peripheral blood. Every receptor here comes from a human donor in a cohort sampled during active COVID-19.

This clone was recorded only once. The chain is built from TRBV28 and TRBJ2-7; 11 bases line up with TRBD1. CDR1 and CDR2 from the germline V gene are MDHEN and SYDVKM. Germline trimming cut 7 bases from V and 2 bases from J; bases unmatched to any gene: 7. This CDR3 is built from 15 residues. CDR3 amino acids: CASTHWTGGPYEQYF. The CDR3 DNA sequence: TGTGCCAGCACCCATTGGACAGGGGGCCCCTACGAGCAGTACTTC.

The chain has TRBV2 and TRBJ1-1; 7 bases align to TRBD1. Germline CDR1 is SNHLY and CDR2 is FYNNEI. CDR3 length: 14 amino acids. Trimming at V came to 6 bases and at J to 6 bases, leaving 10 bases not matched to a gene. The CDR3 reads CASRKEQGSAEAFF. CDR3 coding DNA: TGTGCCAGCAGGAAAGAACAGGGGAGCGCTGAAGCTTTCTTT. Supplemented by reference TRBV2 and TRBJ1-1, the full variable domain reads EPEVTQTPSHQVTQMGQEVILRCVPISNHLYFYWYRQILGQKVEFLVSFYNNEISEKSEIFDDQFSVERPDGSNFTLKIRSTKLEDSAMYFCASRKEQGSAEAFFGQGTRLTVV.

V is TRBV7-6 and J is TRBJ2-1, with D perhaps TRBD2 (6 bases). Germline-derived CDR1 and CDR2 are SGHVS and FNYEAQ. The V end was cut by 1 base, the J end by 5 bases, with 12 bases between. The CDR3 sequence is 15 residues long. CDR3 protein: CASSLGRWRDNEQFF. The CDR3 DNA is TGTGCCAGCAGCTTAGGGCGCTGGAGGGACAATGAGCAGTTCTTC. The entire variable domain, with the rest obtained from reference TRBV7-6 and TRBJ2-1, is as follows: GAGVSQSPRYKVTKRGQDVALRCDPISGHVSLYWYRQALGQGPEFLTYFNYEAQQDKSGLPNDRFSAERPEGSISTLTIQRTEQRDSAMYRCASSLGRWRDNEQFFGPGTRLTVL.

The chain employs TRBV6-4 and TRBJ2-3, with 7 bases identical to TRBD1. Germline V gene sequence: CDR1 MRHNA, CDR2 SNTAGT. Trimming removed 4 bases from V and 1 base from J; junction bases left unmatched: 2. The CDR3 is made up of 14 amino acids. CDR3 sequence: CASSGQGGTDTQYF. CDR3 nucleotides: TGTGCCAGCAGTGGACAGGGCGGCACAGATACGCAGTATTTT.

The chain recombines TRBV14 with TRBJ2-5, with D possibly TRBD1 on 6 matching bases. Germline loops: CDR1 SGHDN, CDR2 FVKESK. The CDR3 loop spans 15 amino acids. The V gene lost 4 bases and the J gene lost 5 bases, with 17 bases spanning the gap. CDR3 loop: CASSRQQGGGETQYF. The CDR3 nucleotides read TGTGCCAGCAGCCGACAACAGGGCGGTGGGGAGACCCAGTACTTC.

The chain couples TRBV3-1 (or the pseudogene TRBV3-2) to TRBJ1-6; 8 bases line up with TRBD1. V lost 5 bases and J lost 10; bases outside the gene matches: 4. The CDR3 is 13 amino acids. Germline assignment: CDR1 LGHDT and CDR2 YNNKEL (reference sequence). The CDR3 here is CASSDGQGSPLHF. The DNA of the CDR3 is TGTGCCAGCAGCGACGGACAGGGATCACCCCTCCACTTT.

The chain joins TRBV28 to TRBJ2-7, with D maybe TRBD1 (5 bases). Trimming shortened V by 4 bases and J by 2 bases, and 12 bases separated the two germline ends. The CDR3 is 14 amino acids. From germline, CDR1 is MDHEN and CDR2 SYDVKM. The CDR3 DNA reads TGTGCCAGCAGTTCCCCTGGCAGGGCCTACGAGCAGTACTTC. This encodes CASSSPGRAYEQYF.

This clone was detected only a few times. The chain joins TRBV3-1 (or the pseudogene TRBV3-2) to TRBJ1-1, with TRBD1 matching over 11 bases. CDR1 and CDR2 from the germline V gene are LGHDT and YNNKEL (reference sequence). The CDR3 length is 15 residues. Trimming cost V 4 bases and J 11 bases; bases outside gene matches: 12. CDR3 sequence: CASSPGQGEPKSAFF. DNA for the CDR3: TGTGCCAGCAGCCCGGGACAGGGGGAACCTAAAAGTGCTTTCTTT.

The rearrangement joins TRBV19 to TRBJ1-2, with 9 bases matching TRBD1. CDR1 and CDR2 (germline): LNHDA, SQIVND (reference sequence). There are 13 residues in the CDR3. Trimming took 11 bases from V and 4 from J; bases not matched to a gene: 8. The CDR3 DNA is TGTGCCGTAAGGACAGGGGAGATCTATGGCTACACCTTC. Its translation is CAVRTGEIYGYTF.

CDR3 protein: CASSATGRFSYEQYF. DNA for the CDR3: TGTGCCAGCAGCGCGACAGGGAGATTTTCCTACGAGCAGTACTTC. The V call is TRBV28, the J call TRBJ2-7; 7 bases are a match to TRBD1. CDR1 and CDR2 from the germline V gene are MDHEN and SYDVKM. Trimming at V came to 6 bases and at J to 1 base, leaving 9 bases not matched to a gene. The CDR3 loop spans 15 amino acids. The full variable domain, in which reference TRBV28 and TRBJ2-7 provide the parts outside the CDR3, is DVKVTQSSRYLVKRTGEKVFLECVQDMDHENMFWYRQDPGLGLRLIYFSYDVKMKEKGDIPEGYSVSREKKERFSLILESASTNQTSMYLCASSATGRFSYEQYFGPGTRLTVT.

V is TRBV5-4 and J is TRBJ2-5; 8 nucleotides match TRBD2. Germline V gene sequence: CDR1 SGHNT, CDR2 YYREEE (reference sequence). The CDR3 loop spans 16 amino acids. The V and J ends lost 0 bases and 4 bases, in that order; junction bases with no gene match: 8. CDR3 nucleotides: TGTGCCAGCAGCTTGGGTCGGGGGGGCGAGGGAGAGACCCAGTACTTC. It specifies CASSLGRGGEGETQYF. Based on the CDR3 plus reference TRBV5-4 and TRBJ2-5, the full variable domain is ETGVTQSPTHLIKTRGQQVTLRCSSQSGHNTVSWYQQALGQGPQFIFQYYREEENGRGNFPPRFSGLQFPNYSSELNVNALELDDSALYLCASSLGRGGEGETQYFGPGTRLLVL.

The chain has TRBV6-5 and TRBJ2-7, with TRBD2 matching over 11 bases. The ends lost 4 bases at V and 1 base at J; junction bases unmatched: 3. CDR3 length: 15 residues. The germline gives CDR1 MNHEY, CDR2 SVGAGI. In nucleotides, the CDR3 is TGTGCCAGCAGTTCCCTAGCGGGGGGTTCCTACGAGCAGTACTTC. Protein sequence: CASSSLAGGSYEQYF.

The chain uses TRBV7-2 and TRBJ2-7, with 7 bases matching TRBD1. Germline V lookup: CDR1 SGHTA, CDR2 FQGNSA. J lost 6 bases, V lost 5 bases, and 19 bases had no gene match. The CDR3 runs to 17 residues. CDR3 in amino acids: CASSGRTGVDLLGEQYF. DNA for the CDR3: TGTGCCAGCAGCGGACGGACAGGCGTGGACCTCCTAGGCGAGCAGTACTTC.